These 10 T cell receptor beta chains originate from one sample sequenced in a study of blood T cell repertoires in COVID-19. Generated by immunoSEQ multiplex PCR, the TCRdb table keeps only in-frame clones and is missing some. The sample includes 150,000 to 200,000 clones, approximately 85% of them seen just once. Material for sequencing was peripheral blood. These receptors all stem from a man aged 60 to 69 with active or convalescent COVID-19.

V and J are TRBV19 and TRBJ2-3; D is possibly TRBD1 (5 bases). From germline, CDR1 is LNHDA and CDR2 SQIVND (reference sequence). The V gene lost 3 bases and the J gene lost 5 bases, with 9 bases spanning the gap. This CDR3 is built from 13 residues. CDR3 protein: CASSIRREDTQYF. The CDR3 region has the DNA TGTGCCAGTAGTATTCGCAGGGAAGATACGCAGTATTTT.

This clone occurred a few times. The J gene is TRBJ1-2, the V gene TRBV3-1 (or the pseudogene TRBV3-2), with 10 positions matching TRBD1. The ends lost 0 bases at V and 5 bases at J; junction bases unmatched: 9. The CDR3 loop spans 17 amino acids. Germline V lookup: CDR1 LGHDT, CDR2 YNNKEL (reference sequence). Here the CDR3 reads CASSQDRGRTGGYGYTF. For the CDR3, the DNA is TGTGCCAGCAGCCAAGATCGTGGCAGGACAGGGGGGTATGGCTACACCTTC.

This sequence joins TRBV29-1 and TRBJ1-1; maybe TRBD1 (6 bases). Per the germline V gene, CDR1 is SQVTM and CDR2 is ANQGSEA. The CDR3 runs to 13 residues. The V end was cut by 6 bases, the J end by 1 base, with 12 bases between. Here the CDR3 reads CSVPGHKNTEAFF. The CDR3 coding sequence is TGCAGCGTACCGGGACACAAGAACACTGAAGCTTTCTTT.

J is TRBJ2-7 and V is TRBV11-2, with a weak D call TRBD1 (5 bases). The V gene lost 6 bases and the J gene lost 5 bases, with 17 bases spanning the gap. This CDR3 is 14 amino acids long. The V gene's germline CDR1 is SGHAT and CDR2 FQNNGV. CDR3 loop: CASSVSRDYDEQYF. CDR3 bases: TGTGCCAGCAGTGTATCCAGGGATTATGACGAGCAGTACTTC.

The CDR3 DNA is TGTGCCAGCAGCCTGACAGGGGTCTACAATGAGCAGTTCTTC. It is translated as CASSLTGVYNEQFF. V usage is TRBV28 and J usage is TRBJ2-1; 8 nucleotides align to TRBD1. The CDR3 spans 14 residues. The ends lost 6 bases at V and 3 bases at J; junction bases unmatched: 4. Germline lookup yields CDR1 MDHEN and CDR2 SYDVKM.

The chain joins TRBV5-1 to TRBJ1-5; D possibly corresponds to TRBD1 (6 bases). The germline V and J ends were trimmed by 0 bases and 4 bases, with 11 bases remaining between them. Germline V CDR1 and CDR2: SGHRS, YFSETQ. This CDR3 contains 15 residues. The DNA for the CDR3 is TGCGCCAGCAGCTTGGGAGGACAGAAGAATCAGCCCCAGCATTTT. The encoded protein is CASSLGGQKNQPQHF.

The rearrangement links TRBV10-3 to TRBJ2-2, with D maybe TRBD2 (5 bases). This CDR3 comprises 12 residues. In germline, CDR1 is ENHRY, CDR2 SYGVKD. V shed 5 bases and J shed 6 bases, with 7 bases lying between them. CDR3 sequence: CAISPGSGELFF. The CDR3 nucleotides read TGTGCCATCAGTCCGGGGTCCGGGGAGCTGTTTTTT.

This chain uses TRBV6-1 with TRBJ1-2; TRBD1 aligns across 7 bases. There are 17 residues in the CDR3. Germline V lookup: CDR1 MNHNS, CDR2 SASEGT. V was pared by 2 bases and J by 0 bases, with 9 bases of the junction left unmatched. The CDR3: CASSEFGTVGTNYGYTF. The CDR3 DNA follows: TGTGCCAGCAGTGAATTTGGGACAGTTGGGACTAACTATGGCTACACCTTC.

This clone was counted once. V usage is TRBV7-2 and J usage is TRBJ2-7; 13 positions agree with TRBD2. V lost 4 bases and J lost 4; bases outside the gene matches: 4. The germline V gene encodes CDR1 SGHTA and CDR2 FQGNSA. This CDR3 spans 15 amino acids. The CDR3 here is CASSSGLAGMYEQYF. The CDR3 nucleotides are TGTGCCAGCAGCTCGGGACTAGCGGGGATGTACGAGCAGTACTTC.

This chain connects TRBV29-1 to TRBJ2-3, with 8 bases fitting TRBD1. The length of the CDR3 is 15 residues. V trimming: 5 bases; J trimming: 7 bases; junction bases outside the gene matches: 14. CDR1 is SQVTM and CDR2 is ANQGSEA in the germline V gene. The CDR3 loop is CSVLTPRQGSYTQYF. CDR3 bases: TGCAGCGTTCTCACCCCTAGACAGGGGTCGTATACGCAGTATTTT.